These T cell receptor beta chains were read from a single sample in a study of identical twins. From the 5' RACE reads, TCRdb called clonotypes with MiXCR, one entry per CDR3 protein. Among 200,000 to 250,000 distinct CDR3 sequences listed, approximately 8% were seen once. In addition, the sample was reused for a study of yellow fever vaccine responses in identical twins.

The sample taken for sequencing was CD8+ T cells sorted from blood. All receptors come from a woman aged 18-35 years in good health. The CDR3 runs from the conserved cysteine through the conserved F or W. D genes are given only for firm matches. The size of a clone is reported for some rows only, either as once, few or many, or as a class for expanded clones.

TRBJ2-2 | . | TRBV29-1 | many | TGCAGCGTTGAAGATCCGAAACTCAACACCGGGGAGCTGTTTTTT | CSVEDPKLNTGELFF
TRBJ2-7 | TRBD2 | TRBV11-2 | . | TGTGCCAGCAGACCTGGTAGGACTAGGTCTGAGCAGTACTTC | CASRPGRTRSEQYF
TRBJ2-7 | . | TRBV20-1 | . | TGCAGTGCTAGAGATCCCCGACAGACCGCCTACGAGCAGTACTTC | CSARDPRQTAYEQYF
TRBJ2-3 | TRBD1 | TRBV12-3/TRBV12-4 | many | TGTGCCAGCATCCCCGGACAGGGGGCTGGGGATACGCAGTATTTT | CASIPGQGAGDTQYF
TRBJ1-1 | TRBD1 | TRBV5-1 | few | TGCGCCAGCAGCCCGGACAGGGGGAGGTTAGACGGAGCTTTCTTT | CASSPDRGRLDGAFF
TRBJ2-5 | TRBD1 | TRBV15 | many | TGTGCCACCAGCCCTTTAAGGGGGCTAGATGAGACCCAGTACTTC | CATSPLRGLDETQYF
TRBJ2-1 | TRBD2 | TRBV7-7 | . | TGTGCCAGCAGCTTAGGGGTTGGGGGAGGGGAGCAGTTCTTC | CASSLGVGGGEQFF
TRBJ2-2 | . | TRBV6-4 | many | TGTGCCAGCAGTGTCGGGGAGAGCACCGGGGAGCTGTTTTTT | CASSVGESTGELFF
TRBJ2-5 | . | TRBV7-9 | few | TGTGCCAGCAGCTTTAATAGCGTCTCGGAGACCCAGTACTTC | CASSFNSVSETQYF
TRBJ2-1 | TRBD2 | TRBV9 | . | TGTGCCAGCAGCCTCCAGGGCGGGAGCTTGGTTTACAATGAGCAGTTCTTC | CASSLQGGSLVYNEQFF
TRBJ2-2 | . | TRBV28 | many | TGTGCCAGCAGCACCCGGACAGCCGCTTTTACCGGGGAGCTGTTTTTT | CASSTRTAAFTGELFF
TRBJ2-5 | TRBD2 | TRBV2 | few | TGTGCCAGCAGTGAGGGGAGGGTAGGCCCACAAGAGACCCAGTACTTC | CASSEGRVGPQETQYF
TRBJ2-7 | . | TRBV5-1 | few | TGCGCCAGCAGACCCAGAAAGGGAAGCTCCTACGAGCAGTACTTC | CASRPRKGSSYEQYF
TRBJ2-1 | . | TRBV27 | many | TGTGCCAGCAGTGGGGGACGGATAAATGAGCAGTTCTTC | CASSGGRINEQFF
TRBJ1-2 | TRBD1 | TRBV5-5 | . | TGTGCCAGCAGCTTGGGCCCGGGACAGGGGGATCTTGGCTACACCTTC | CASSLGPGQGDLGYTF
TRBJ2-1 | . | TRBV4-1 | many | TGTGCCAGCAGCCAAGGGGGAAATGAGCAGTTCTTC | CASSQGGNEQFF
TRBJ2-1 | TRBD2 | TRBV29-1 | many | TGCAGCGTTGAAGCTCCGGGACTAGCGGGGGGTACCTACAATGAGCAGTTCTTC | CSVEAPGLAGGTYNEQFF
TRBJ2-1 | . | TRBV6-5 | . | TGTGCCAGCAGTTACTCGACCCTATCCGCGGTTTATTACAATGAGCAGTTCTTC | CASSYSTLSAVYYNEQFF
TRBJ2-3 | TRBD2 | TRBV20-1 | many | TGCAGTGCTAGCGGTTCTAGCGGGGCGGATACGCAGTATTTT | CSASGSSGADTQYF
TRBJ2-3 | TRBD2 | TRBV12-3/TRBV12-4 | many | TGTGCCAGCAGCCTCATAGCGGGAGGAGATACGCAGTATTTT | CASSLIAGGDTQYF
TRBJ2-2 | . | TRBV10-2 | many | TGCGCCAGCAGTGATGCCGGGGAGCTGTTTTTT | CASSDAGELFF
TRBJ2-4 | . | TRBV12-3/TRBV12-4 | . | TGTGCCAGCAGTTTAGCGCTTGGAGGGTCCAAAAACATTCAGTACTTC | CASSLALGGSKNIQYF
TRBJ2-1 | . | TRBV28 | . | TGTGCCAGCAGTTGGGCCACCGAGCTTTACAATGAGCAGTTCTTC | CASSWATELYNEQFF
TRBJ1-1 | . | TRBV7-9 | many | TGTGCCAGCAGCCCTAGTGGTGGGGCGGACCCTGAAGCTTTCTTT | CASSPSGGADPEAFF
TRBJ2-1 | . | TRBV9 | . | TGTGCCAGCAGTCGGGAGTACAATGAGCAGTTCTTC | CASSREYNEQFF
TRBJ2-1 | . | TRBV19 | few | TGTGCCAGTAGTACCCCTTACAGTTATGAGCAGTTCTTC | CASSTPYSYEQFF
TRBJ2-3 | . | TRBV24-1 | few | TGTGCCACCAGTGTGCATAGCACAGATACGCAGTATTTT | CATSVHSTDTQYF
TRBJ2-7 | TRBD2 | TRBV12-3/TRBV12-4 | many | TGTGCCAGCAGGGCTGGCGTGGGAGGGCCTTACGAGCAGTACTTC | CASRAGVGGPYEQYF
TRBJ1-2 | . | TRBV5-6 | few | TGTGCCAGCAGCTCGGAGGGGGGCTACACCTTC | CASSSEGGYTF
TRBJ2-3 | . | TRBV9 | . | TGTGCCAGCAGCGTAGAAGGGGGGCTCACAGATACGCAGTATTTT | CASSVEGGLTDTQYF
TRBJ2-3 | . | TRBV7-6 | . | TGTGCCAGCAGCTCCCAAAGCACAGATACGCAGTATTTT | CASSSQSTDTQYF
TRBJ2-1 | . | TRBV10-2 | many | TGCGCCAGCAGTGAGGGTCGGAGGGATGAGCAGTTCTTC | CASSEGRRDEQFF
TRBJ2-2 | TRBD1 | TRBV4-2 | . | TGTGCCAGCAGCCAAGATTCAGGGGGCGCTCGGGAGCTGTTTTTT | CASSQDSGGARELFF
TRBJ2-1 | . | TRBV13 | few | TGTGCCAGCAGTTCCGCCTTCCGCGCGTCACAGCAGTTCTTC | CASSSAFRASQQFF
TRBJ2-3 | TRBD1 | TRBV5-1 | . | TGCGCCAGCAGCGCGGACAGGTTCACAGATACGCAGTATTTT | CASSADRFTDTQYF
TRBJ2-7 | . | TRBV15 | . | TGTGCCACCAGCAGTACCTACGAGCAGTACTTC | CATSSTYEQYF
TRBJ2-2 | . | TRBV5-6 | many | TGTGCCAGCAGTACTTCCACCGGGGAGCTGTTTTTT | CASSTSTGELFF
TRBJ1-1 | TRBD1 | TRBV20-1 | . | TGCAGTGCTCCCCAGTTCGGGACAGGGATTAATGAAGCTTTCTTT | CSAPQFGTGINEAFF
TRBJ2-7 | TRBD1 | TRBV28 | many | TGTGCCAGCAGTTTACCCGGGACAGCTTACGAGCAGTACTTC | CASSLPGTAYEQYF
TRBJ1-2 | . | TRBV2 | once | TGTGCCAGCAGTGAGGAGGGGAGATATGGCTACACCTTC | CASSEEGRYGYTF
TRBJ2-5 | . | TRBV6-1 | . | TGTGCCAGCAGAGGGGGGGTCTTTCAAGAGACCCAGTACTTC | CASRGGVFQETQYF
TRBJ1-1 | . | TRBV18 | few | TGTGCCAGCTCAACGTTAGGCGGAGGGACTGAAGCTTTCTTT | CASSTLGGGTEAFF
TRBJ2-1 | TRBD1 | TRBV2 | many | TGTGCCAGCAGTGATAGGGGGCTGAATGAGCAGTTCTTC | CASSDRGLNEQFF
TRBJ1-1 | . | TRBV15 | many | TGTGCCACCAGCAGAGATAGGGAGAACACTGAAGCTTTCTTT | CATSRDRENTEAFF
TRBJ2-3 | TRBD2 | TRBV6-4 | many | TGTGCCAGCAGCGGTAGCGGGGGGGCTGCAGATACGCAGTATTTT | CASSGSGGAADTQYF